Below, 21 T cell receptor beta chains from the same sample are listed, as sequenced in a study of healthy donors' naive CD4 and CD8 T cells. Each TCR library used approximately 500 ng of total RNA and a linear amplification protocol. TCRdb reprocessed the reads with MiXCR, giving one entry per CDR3 protein. The data hold some 190,000 distinct CDR3 sequences, with 65% to 75% observed a single time. Sequenced sample: naive CD4+ and CD8+ T cells sorted from blood, pooled from several donors. The source is a pool of human donors in good health; the sample pools cells from several healthy donors.

This chain joins TRBV19 and TRBJ2-1, with 7 bases identical to TRBD1. The CDR3 spans 16 residues. The V and J ends lost 8 bases and 5 bases, in that order; junction bases with no gene match: 15. CDR1 and CDR2 from the germline V gene are LNHDA and SQIVND (reference sequence). The CDR3 DNA sequence: TGTGCCAGTGCCACCCTTTTCGGGACAGCAAACAATGAGCAGTTCTTC. As protein: CASATLFGTANNEQFF.

This clonotype came up once. The CDR3 reads CASSGRSEKLFF. The CDR3 DNA reads as TGTGCCAGTAGTGGGAGGTCTGAAAAACTGTTTTTT. The chain employs TRBV19 and TRBJ1-4; D gene unclear. V was clipped by 5 bases and J by 7 bases, with 8 bases between them. CDR3 length: 12 amino acids. Germline V lookup: CDR1 LNHDA, CDR2 SQIVND (reference sequence).

This clonotype has just one count. The gene calls are TRBV6-6 and TRBJ1-2; 9 bases map to TRBD1. After removal of 6 bases from V and 5 bases from J, the junction contained 13 bases not matched to a gene. The CDR3 contains 16 residues. Germline CDR1 MNHNY, CDR2 SVGAGI (reference sequence). The CDR3 DNA follows: TGTGCCAGCAGCCGGGACAGGGATCGGAATTCTTATGGCTACACCTTC. It codes for CASSRDRDRNSYGYTF.

The chain links TRBV20-1 to TRBJ2-7; D is undetermined. The CDR3 has 14 amino acids. Between the trimmed V and J ends, which lost 2 bases and 1 base, there was a span of 12 bases. In germline, CDR1 is DFQATT, CDR2 SNEGSKA (reference sequence). CDR3: CSARSGYLSYEQYF. The CDR3 nucleotides are TGCAGTGCTAGATCTGGGTACCTATCCTACGAGCAGTACTTC.

The genes are TRBV29-1 and TRBJ1-3; D ambiguous. The CDR3 runs to 12 residues. V was trimmed by 4 bases and J by 0 bases, leaving 4 bases between them. CDR1 SQVTM and CDR2 ANQGSEA come from the germline V gene. The CDR3 bases are TGCAGCGTTGTGAACTCTGGAAACACCATATATTTT. Protein: CSVVNSGNTIYF. The variable domain in full, completed from reference TRBV29-1 and TRBJ1-3, reads SAVISQKPSRDICQRGTSLTIQCQVDSQVTMMFWYRQQPGQSLTLIATANQGSEATYESGFVIDKFPISRPNLTFSTLTVSNMSPEDSSIYLCSVVNSGNTIYFGEGSWLTVV.

The CDR3 loop is CASSAGQIYTDTQYF. The CDR3 DNA reads as TGTGCCAGTAGTGCGGGACAAATTTACACAGATACGCAGTATTTT. V is TRBV19 and J is TRBJ2-3; D may correspond to TRBD1 or TRBD2 (6 bases each). The CDR3 length is 15 residues. The V gene's germline CDR1 is LNHDA and CDR2 SQIVND (reference sequence). The V gene lost 5 bases and the J gene lost 2 bases, with 14 bases spanning the gap.

The V and J genes are TRBV19 and TRBJ2-7, with TRBD1 matching 8 bases. CDR1 and CDR2 from the germline V gene are LNHDA and SQIVND (reference sequence). This CDR3 has 16 residues. J lost 2 bases, V lost 9 bases, and 15 bases had no gene match. The CDR3: CARDDRGLMETYEQYF. In DNA, the CDR3 is TGTGCCAGGGATGACAGGGGACTGATGGAGACCTACGAGCAGTACTTC.

This clonotype was seen a handful of times. The gene calls are TRBV30 and TRBJ2-4; the match to TRBD2 covers 8 bases. This CDR3 has 15 residues. Per germline, CDR1 GTSNPN and CDR2 SVGIG (reference sequence). Trimming took 0 bases from V and 9 from J; bases not matched to a gene: 10. The CDR3 reads CAWSVSGTSVPIQYF. In DNA, the CDR3 is TGTGCCTGGAGTGTATCCGGGACTAGTGTTCCCATTCAGTACTTC. Combining the CDR3 with reference TRBV30 and TRBJ2-4 gives the whole variable domain SQTIHQWPATLVQPVGSPLSLECTVEGTSNPNLYWYRQAAGRGLQLLFYSVGIGQISSEVPQNLSASRPQDRQFILSSKKLLLSDSGFYLCAWSVSGTSVPIQYFGAGTRLSVL.

The chain is built from TRBV6-5 and TRBJ2-1; TRBD2 matches 12 bases. V dropped 4 bases and J dropped 13; count of bases not matched to a gene: 5. This CDR3 comprises 13 residues. In germline, CDR1 is MNHEY, CDR2 SVGAGI. CDR3 sequence: CASSLGLAGPQFF. In DNA form, the CDR3 reads TGTGCCAGCAGTTTAGGACTAGCGGGGCCCCAGTTCTTC.

A few counts support this clonotype. The gene calls are TRBV6-9 and TRBJ2-7, with D possibly matching TRBD1 (8 bases). Germline values: CDR1 MNHGY, CDR2 SVAAGI. V shed 6 bases and J shed 0 bases, with 21 bases lying between them. The CDR3 is made up of 17 amino acids. The CDR3 DNA sequence: TGTGCCAGCAGAAAGAGACAGGGGAGGGTGAGCTCCTACGAGCAGTACTTC. It codes for CASRKRQGRVSSYEQYF.

V and J are TRBV20-1 and TRBJ2-1; TRBD2 aligns across 9 bases. The CDR3 spans 14 residues. Germline CDR1 DFQATT, CDR2 SNEGSKA (reference sequence). V shed 0 bases, J shed 8 bases, and the junction held 5 bases outside the gene matches. CDR3 bases: TGCAGTGCTAGAGAGGGGGGACTAGCCTATGAGCAGTTCTTC. The encoded protein is CSAREGGLAYEQFF.

This rearrangement joins TRBV19 to TRBJ2-7; D may match TRBD1 or TRBD2 (5 bases each). The length of the CDR3 is 14 residues. The germline V gene encodes CDR1 LNHDA and CDR2 SQIVND (reference sequence). Deletions cut 6 bases from V and 9 bases from J, with 21 bases between. CDR3 nucleotides: TGTGCCAGTAGCCATCAACAGGCGGCCGGGGCGCAGTACTTC. It translates to CASSHQQAAGAQYF.

The V call is TRBV6-1, the J call TRBJ1-3; no clear D. The V and J ends lost 2 bases and 4 bases respectively, with 12 bases between them. Per the germline V gene, CDR1 is MNHNS and CDR2 is SASEGT. The CDR3 has 15 amino acids. In DNA, the CDR3 is TGTGCCAGCAGTGAACCAAGGGCGCCCGGAAACACCATATATTTT. It translates to CASSEPRAPGNTIYF.

V gene TRBV29-1 combines with J gene TRBJ2-2, with 11 bases aligning to TRBD2. Germline CDR1 and CDR2: SQVTM and ANQGSEA. The CDR3 spans 18 residues. After removal of 6 bases from V and 4 bases from J, the junction contained 16 bases not matched to a gene. The CDR3, as DNA: TGCAGCGTGGCACGGACTAGCGGGCGGGTTTTGGGCACCGGGGAGCTGTTTTTT. This gives the protein CSVARTSGRVLGTGELFF.

This chain connects TRBV27 to TRBJ2-3; TRBD2 matches 14 bases. The CDR3 has 16 amino acids. The germline gives CDR1 MNHEY, CDR2 SMNVEV (reference sequence). V lost 5 bases to trimming and J lost 6 bases; unmatched junction nucleotides: 7. DNA of the CDR3: TGTGCCAGCAGTCCGGGACTAGCGGGAGTGACGGATACGCAGTATTTT. Translating it yields CASSPGLAGVTDTQYF.

The chain is built from TRBV6-5 and TRBJ1-2; 10 nucleotides agree with TRBD1. CDR1 is MNHEY and CDR2 is SVGAGI in the germline V gene. The CDR3 runs 14 residues. The V gene end was trimmed by 0 bases and the J gene end by 8 bases; junction bases not matched to a gene: 3. This CDR3 reads CASSYSGQGRGYTF. The CDR3 bases are TGTGCCAGCAGTTACTCGGGACAGGGGAGGGGCTACACCTTC.

The gene calls are TRBV6-5 and TRBJ1-3, with no clear D. Germline-derived CDR1 and CDR2 are MNHEY and SVGAGI. This CDR3 has 13 residues. V lost 8 bases to trimming and J lost 0 bases, with 8 bases between them. The CDR3 is CASGLFSGNTIYF. The CDR3 DNA follows: TGTGCCAGCGGCCTCTTCTCTGGAAACACCATATATTTT.

This clonotype was observed a single time. V usage is TRBV6-5 and J usage is TRBJ2-1; 8 nucleotides align to TRBD2. The germline V gene encodes CDR1 MNHEY and CDR2 SVGAGI. V was clipped by 0 bases and J by 8 bases; unmatched bases: 9. This CDR3 spans 16 amino acids. The CDR3 region has the DNA TGTGCCAGCAGTTACTCAGAAGCGGGGGAAGGTGATGAGCAGTTCTTC. Translated: CASSYSEAGEGDEQFF.

The rearrangement links TRBV7-8 to TRBJ1-5; D gene uncertain. V lost 0 bases and J 10 bases, leaving 10 bases between the germline ends. Germline assignment: CDR1 SGHVS and CDR2 FQNEAQ. The CDR3 has 13 residues. The CDR3 loop is CASSLARPKPQHF. For the CDR3, the DNA is TGTGCCAGCAGCTTAGCGAGGCCCAAACCCCAGCATTTT.

V and J are TRBV29-1 and TRBJ1-5; tentative D call: TRBD1 (6 bases). The V gene lost 6 bases and the J gene lost 8 bases, with 17 bases spanning the gap. This CDR3 comprises 13 residues. Per the germline V gene, CDR1 is SQVTM and CDR2 is ANQGSEA. CDR3 in amino acids: CSVVQQGSEPQHF. For the CDR3, the DNA is TGCAGCGTAGTTCAACAGGGATCGGAGCCCCAGCATTTT.

J is TRBJ2-1 and V is TRBV20-1; 7 positions match TRBD2. In germline, CDR1 is DFQATT, CDR2 SNEGSKA (reference sequence). J gave up 4 bases and V 6 bases, and 12 bases lay outside the gene matches. The CDR3 extends over 15 amino acids. This chain's CDR3 is CSAKFSGISYNEQFF. The CDR3 region has the DNA TGCAGTGCAAAATTCAGCGGGATTTCATACAATGAGCAGTTCTTC.